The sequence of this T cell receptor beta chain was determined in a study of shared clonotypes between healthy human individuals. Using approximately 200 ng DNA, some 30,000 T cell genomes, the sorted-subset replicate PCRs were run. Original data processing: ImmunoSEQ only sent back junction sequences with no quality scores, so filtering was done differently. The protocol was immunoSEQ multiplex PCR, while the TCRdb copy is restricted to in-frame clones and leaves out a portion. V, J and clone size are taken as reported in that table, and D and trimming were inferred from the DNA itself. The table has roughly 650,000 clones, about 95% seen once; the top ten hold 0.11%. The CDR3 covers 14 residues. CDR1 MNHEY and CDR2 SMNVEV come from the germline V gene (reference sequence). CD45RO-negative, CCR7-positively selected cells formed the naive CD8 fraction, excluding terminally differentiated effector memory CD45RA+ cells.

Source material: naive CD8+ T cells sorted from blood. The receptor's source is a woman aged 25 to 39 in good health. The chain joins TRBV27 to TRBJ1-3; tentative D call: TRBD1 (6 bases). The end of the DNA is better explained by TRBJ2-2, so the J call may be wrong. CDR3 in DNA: TGTGCCAGCAGAATAGTACAGGGTACCGGGGAGCTGTTTTTT. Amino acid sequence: CASRIVQGTGELFF.